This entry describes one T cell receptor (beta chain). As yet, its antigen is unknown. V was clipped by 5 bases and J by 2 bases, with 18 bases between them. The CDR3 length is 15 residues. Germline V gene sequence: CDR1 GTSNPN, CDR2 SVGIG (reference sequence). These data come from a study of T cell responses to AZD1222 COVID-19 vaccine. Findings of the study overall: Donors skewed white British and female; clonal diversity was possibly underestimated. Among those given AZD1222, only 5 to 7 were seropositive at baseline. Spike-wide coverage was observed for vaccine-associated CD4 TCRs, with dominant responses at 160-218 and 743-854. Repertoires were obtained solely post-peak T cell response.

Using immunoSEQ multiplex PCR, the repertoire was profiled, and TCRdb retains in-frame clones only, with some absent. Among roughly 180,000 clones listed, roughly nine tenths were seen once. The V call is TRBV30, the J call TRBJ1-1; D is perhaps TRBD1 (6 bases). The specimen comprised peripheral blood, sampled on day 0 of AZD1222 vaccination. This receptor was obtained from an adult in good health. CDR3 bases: TGTGCCTGGGGGACACGGGACAAATTAAACACTGAAGCTTTCTTT. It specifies CAWGTRDKLNTEAFF. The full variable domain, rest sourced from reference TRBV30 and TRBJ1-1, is SQTIHQWPATLVQPVGSPLSLECTVEGTSNPNLYWYRQAAGRGLQLLFYSVGIGQISSEVPQNLSASRPQDRQFILSSKKLLLSDSGFYLCAWGTRDKLNTEAFFGQGTRLTVV.